This T cell receptor (beta chain) comes out of a study of beta chain features in type 1 diabetes (dated by TCRdb to 2016 to 2019). In the study overall: Patients and healthy donors did not differ in mean age, gender distribution, total cell number or subset yield. A total of some 110 million sorted cells were examined across all samples, and the number of cells per subset was strongly correlated with RNA yield. In the study, TCRB repertoires of sorted circulating CD4+ T cell subsets from recently diagnosed type 1 diabetes patients were compared with those of matched healthy donors. Regulatory and stem cell-like memory subsets were isolated from only 8 patients and about eight healthy donors, whereas naive and central memory subsets came from all 30 or so donors.

Overall results and qualifications from the work: A moderate but significant shortening of TCRB CDR3 length was observed in type 1 diabetes patients in all four CD4+ subsets. PCR may preferentially amplify shorter templates, but because patient and control samples were amplified and corrected together, any resulting skew would affect both groups equally. The naive, central memory and regulatory TCRB repertoires appeared to resemble one another more closely among patients than among healthy donors. Sequencing cDNA rather than genomic DNA could over-represent highly expressing activated cells, although activation and CD3 levels did not differ between groups. Because small numbers of individuals were included in the HLA sub-analyses, any influence of HLA type on TCRB rearrangement was left unresolved. At VDJ recombination sites, type 1 diabetes patients had fewer insertions and more deleted nucleotides, which implies abnormalities in thymic rearrangement.

CDR1 SGHDT and CDR2 YYEEEE were looked up in the germline V gene. For this chain, trimming is 2 bases at the V end and 10 bases at the J end, and the number of junction bases without a gene match is 8. The CDR3 runs 16 residues from the cysteine to the phenylalanine. The only DNA kept is the CDR3, 48 bases in frame from the first base. The High Capacity cDNA Reverse Transcription Kit was used to reverse transcribe all of the isolated RNA, meaning that expressed TCRB transcripts were what got sequenced. Deep immunoSEQ sequencing was performed on naive, central memory and regulatory T cell samples, with an average of roughly 3.5 million total reads per sample. Sorted cells were lysed in RLT buffer and RNA was extracted with DNase-treated RNeasy Micro or Mini kits, depending on cell number. To prevent cross-contamination, each cell subset was processed individually, whereas patient and healthy donor samples were processed jointly. Using the immunoSEQ multiplex PCR, TCRB sequences were amplified from cDNA into 87-bp fragments spanning the CDR3 region. Sequencing of the amplicons was done on the Illumina HiSeq platform. In the paper's pipeline: PCR bias was corrected computationally using synthetic template baselines, and reads within Hamming distance 2 were collapsed, with unmergeable singletons discarded. Reads were aligned against IMGT to assign V, D and J genes, CDR3 length and insertions or deletions at six rearrangement sites. Within each subset, clonotype counts were normalized to sorted cell number, and only after that were true diversity and Gini coefficients computed with the tcR R package. Repertoire sharing was quantified using the overlap coefficient calculated on TCRB nucleotide sequences. Out-of-frame TCRB sequences from naive cells were analyzed as a proxy for the pre-selection repertoire. In TCRdb, the immuneACCESS table is reduced to in-frame sequences with V and J assigned. These tables do not hold every clone; where another copy was compared, an unresolved V gene accounts for under half, and the others remain unexplained. For V, J and clone size, that table is used; D and trimming come from the DNA. The sample table holds around 250,000 clones, of which about 15% were seen once. The ten largest clones add up to around 0.019% of the sample.

With respect to this clone: Its target antigen remains unknown. Per-base qualities were not stored, and no clone one base away is much larger.

From each donor, a single peripheral blood sample of around 120 mL on average was drawn into heparinised tubes. Naive, central memory, regulatory and stem cell-like memory CD4+ T cells were sorted on a BD FACSAria II using a panel including CD45RO, CCR7, CD25, CD127, CD95 and CD27. All sorted populations exceeded 98% purity. Right away, PBMCs were isolated by Lymphoprep density gradient centrifugation and were stained directly, with no culture step. Samples were stained and sorted in pairs, with one healthy donor and one patient per experiment, so that batch effects were minimized. Rearrangement joined TRBV5-6 to TRBJ1-6, with 11 bases aligning to TRBD1. Specimen: naive CD4+ T cells from blood. The label giving this sample's cell subset or site can be read as: true naive CD4+ T cells. This receptor was obtained from a man aged 25 to 40 with type 1 diabetes. The CDR3 reads CASSLPGQGARSPLHF. The DNA is TGTGCCAGCAGCTTACCTGGACAGGGGGCTAGATCACCCCTCCACTTT.